This TCR beta chain was obtained from a study of T cells in tuberculosis. Overall study: A South African cohort included IGRA-negative adolescents, latently infected IGRA-positive adolescents and adults with active tuberculosis. Blood was taken before or within 7 days of anti-tuberculosis therapy.

On this clone itself: What it binds is not known.

Germline CDR1 MGHDK, CDR2 SYGVNS. Trimming cost V 3 bases and J 6 bases; bases outside gene matches: 11. The CDR3 is 15 amino acids. Measured with immunoSEQ multiplex PCR; TCRdb has only the in-frame clones, and not every one. The table has around 33,000 clones, roughly 85% seen once; the top ten hold roughly 5%. Study-wide points: Active tuberculosis patients had shorter CDR3-alpha; the beta difference was nonsignificant.

This sample's time point: new active TB diagnosis, blood taken before or within 7 days of starting treatment. Tuberculosis was confirmed by positive sputum smear and/or M. tuberculosis culture. The chain has TRBV25-1 and TRBJ2-7, with 7 positions matching TRBD1. The starting material was PBMCs, obtained at tuberculosis diagnosis. This TCR was sampled from an adult with tuberculosis. The CDR3 region is CASSESTGILSEQYF. For the CDR3, the DNA is TGTGCCAGCAGTGAGTCGACAGGGATTCTTAGCGAGCAGTACTTC.